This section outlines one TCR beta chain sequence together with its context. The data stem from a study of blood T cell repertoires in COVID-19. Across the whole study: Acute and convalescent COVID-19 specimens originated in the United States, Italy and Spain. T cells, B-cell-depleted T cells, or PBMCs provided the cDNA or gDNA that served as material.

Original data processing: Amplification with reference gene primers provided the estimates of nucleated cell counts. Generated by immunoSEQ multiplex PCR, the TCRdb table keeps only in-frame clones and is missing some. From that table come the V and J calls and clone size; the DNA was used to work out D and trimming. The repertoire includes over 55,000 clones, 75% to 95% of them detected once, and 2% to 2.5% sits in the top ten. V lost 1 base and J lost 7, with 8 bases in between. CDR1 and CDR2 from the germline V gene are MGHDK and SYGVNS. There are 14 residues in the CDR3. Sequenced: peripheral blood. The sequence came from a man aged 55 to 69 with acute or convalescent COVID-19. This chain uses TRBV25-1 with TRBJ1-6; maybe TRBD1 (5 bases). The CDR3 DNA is TGTGCCAGCAGTGAATTAAGGACAAATTCACCCCTCCACTTT. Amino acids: CASSELRTNSPLHF.